This T cell receptor beta chain is drawn from a study of T cells in Graves' hyperthyroidism and ophthalmopathy. Findings and caveats of the study: Separating ophthalmopathy from stable hyperthyroidism was achieved by a 13 V-J model.

Researchers amplified the TCR beta CDR3 regions from RNA transcripts. HTBI primers drove first-round RT-PCR of the TCR CDR3. MiXCR, run by TCRdb on the multiplex PCR reads, gives a single entry per CDR3 protein. The sample includes some 270,000 distinct CDR3 sequences, about an eighth of them seen just once. This clonotype has at least ten counts. Its specificity is not known. The clonotype was recovered from a woman aged 25-40 years with Graves' hyperthyroidism that later progressed to Graves' ophthalmopathy. The specimen was blood.

DNA of the CDR3: TGTGCCAGCAGCCCTTTCCCCCACGGACCGCAGGCCTACGAGCAGTACTTC. Its protein is CASSPFPHGPQAYEQYF. The V call is TRBV14, the J call TRBJ2-7, with D unresolved. CDR3 size: 17 residues. CDR1 SGHDN and CDR2 FVKESK come from the germline V gene. Trimming cost V 4 bases and J 2 bases, with 21 bases left between them.